This T cell receptor beta chain is drawn from a study of CD8 T cells in ankylosing spondylitis. V dropped 3 bases and J dropped 5 bases, with 7 bases sitting between them. Germline-derived CDR1 and CDR2 are LNHNV and YYDKDF (reference sequence). The CDR3 consists of 13 residues. Quantitative 5'-RACE with molecular barcodes produced the TCR beta libraries. Each CDR3 protein is one row after TCRdb ran MiXCR on the 5' RACE reads. The sample includes approximately 110,000 distinct CDR3 sequences, approximately 25% of them seen just once. Findings and caveats of the study: Researchers reportedly found disease-linked clones significantly enriched in matched ankylosing spondylitis synovial fluid.

As regards this clonotype: The antigen is undetermined.

V gene TRBV15 combines with J gene TRBJ1-4; no definite D call. Sequenced material: synovial fluid, either unsorted or a sorted T cell fraction (not recorded which). The TCR originated in a male donor with ankylosing spondylitis. The DNA of the CDR3 is TGTGCCACCAGCAGGGAGAGGAATGAAAAACTGTTTTTT. Amino acids: CATSRERNEKLFF.